Sequencing of this TCR beta chain was carried out in a study of T cell repertoires and Cas9 in healthy adults. Study-wide background: SpCas9-reactive CD4 and CD8 T cells were characterized for potency, cytotoxicity and lineage. Findings and caveats of the study: SpCas9-reactive regulatory T cells reportedly mitigated SpCas9-reactive effector T cells in vitro.

Some clones are missing from TCRdb's copy, which holds only in-frame ones; the method was immunoSEQ multiplex PCR. Among about 22,000 clones, about 90% were seen once, and the ten largest hold 1.5% to 1.9%. The CDR3 is made up of 15 amino acids. CDR1 is KGHSH, CDR2 LQKENI, per germline. V dropped 3 bases and J dropped 2 bases, with 14 bases sitting between them. Of note for this clone: Its antigen is currently unknown.

The sequence was obtained from a human donor in good health. The rearrangement joins TRBV18 to TRBJ2-7, with a possible D match to TRBD2 (6 bases). Sequenced input: CD4+ effector T cells (CD127+, CD25-, CD137-, CD154-) from PBMCs; culture status not recorded. The CDR3 nucleotides are TGTGCCAGCTCACCTCCAGGGACTCCTACCTACGAGCAGTACTTC. Translated, it gives CASSPPGTPTYEQYF.